This passage covers 6 T cell receptor beta chains from one sample sequenced in a study of blood T cell repertoires in COVID-19. Assay: immunoSEQ multiplex PCR; the TCRdb copy retains only in-frame clones and omits some. Here the sample spans 55,000 to 85,000 clones, approximately 83% being singletons. The source material was peripheral blood. These receptors were collected from a human donor in a cohort sampled during active COVID-19.

The gene calls are TRBV19 and TRBJ1-1; perhaps TRBD1 as D (5 bases). The ends were cut back, 3 bases at V and 3 bases at J, with 17 bases in the middle. The germline gives CDR1 LNHDA, CDR2 SQIVND (reference sequence). The CDR3 sequence is 16 residues long. The CDR3 loop is CASSIWAGRLHTEAFF. The CDR3 nucleotides are TGTGCCAGTAGTATTTGGGCAGGGAGGCTACACACTGAAGCTTTCTTT. The variable domain in full, with the rest retrieved from reference TRBV19 and TRBJ1-1, is DGGITQSPKYLFRKEGQNVTLSCEQNLNHDAMYWYRQDPGQGLRLIYYSQIVNDFQKGDIAEGYSVSREKKESFPLTVTSAQKNPTAFYLCASSIWAGRLHTEAFFGQGTRLTVV.

The CDR3 region is CAISDPGTHEKLFF. The DNA of the CDR3 is TGTGCCATCAGTGACCCAGGCACGCATGAAAAACTGTTTTTT. The V call is TRBV10-3, the J call TRBJ1-4; D gene uncertain. The V end lost 3 bases, the J end lost 6 bases, and 11 bases lay between the germline ends. The CDR3 loop spans 14 amino acids. CDR1 ENHRY and CDR2 SYGVKD come from the germline V gene.

This clone has a handful of counts. J is TRBJ1-5 and V is TRBV5-6; the match to TRBD1 covers 7 bases. The J segment lost 0 bases and the V segment lost 2 bases, leaving 14 bases of the junction unmatched. Per the germline V gene, CDR1 is SGHDT and CDR2 is YYEEEE. CDR3 length: 19 residues. The CDR3 region has the DNA TGTGCCAGCAGCTTAACCCGGGACAGAATACATTATAGCAATCAGCCCCAGCATTTT. It yields the protein CASSLTRDRIHYSNQPQHF.

The V gene is TRBV11-3, the J gene TRBJ2-3; TRBD1 aligns across 11 bases. Trimming took 5 bases from V and 4 from J; bases not matched to a gene: 5. The CDR3 loop spans 15 amino acids. Germline loops: CDR1 SGHNT, CDR2 YENEEA. The CDR3 sequence is CASSGQGAGADTQYF. The CDR3 DNA follows: TGTGCCAGCAGCGGACAGGGGGCAGGCGCAGATACGCAGTATTTT. The full variable domain, with the rest looked up from reference TRBV11-3 and TRBJ2-3, is EAGVVQSPRYKIIEKKQPVAFWCNPISGHNTLYWYLQNLGQGPELLIRYENEEAVDDSQLPKDRFSAERLKGVDSTLKIQPAELGDSAVYLCASSGQGAGADTQYFGPGTRLTVL.

This clone has more than one count but fewer than ten. The CDR3 here is CASSLQGDTQYF. The CDR3, as DNA: TGTGCCAGCAGCCTACAGGGAGATACGCAGTATTTT. V gene TRBV11-3 combines with J gene TRBJ2-3, with D tentatively TRBD1 (6 bases). Trimming removed 5 bases from V and 5 bases from J, with 8 bases in between. The CDR3 covers 12 residues. Looked up from germline, CDR1 is SGHNT and CDR2 is YENEEA.

The chain is built from TRBV12-5 and TRBJ2-2, with a weak D call TRBD1 (6 bases). With 5 bases removed from V and 0 bases from J, the gap between germline ends came to 10 bases. Germline V gene data show CDR1 as LGHNT and CDR2 as FRNRAP. This CDR3 has 15 residues. CDR3 region: CASGVGGTNTGELFF. Here the CDR3 DNA reads TGTGCTAGTGGTGTTGGGGGCACGAACACCGGGGAGCTGTTTTTT.